This passage covers 16 T cell receptor beta chains from one sample sequenced in a study of OX40 agonist ivuxolimab in advanced cancers. TCRdb's copy holds only in-frame clones and misses some; the assay was immunoSEQ multiplex PCR. The sample records approximately 50,000 clones, roughly nine tenths being singletons. The specimen was CD4+ or CD8+ T cells sorted from blood, collected in a trial of the OX40 agonist ivuxolimab. The source of these receptors is an adult with an advanced solid tumor such as melanoma, head and neck, liver or kidney cancer.

V usage is TRBV19 and J usage is TRBJ2-3; either TRBD1 or TRBD2 may supply D (5 bases each). The germline gives CDR1 LNHDA, CDR2 SQIVND (reference sequence). The CDR3 contains 14 residues. The V end was cut by 2 bases, the J end by 2 bases, with 8 bases between. This chain's CDR3 is CASSIWGFTDTQYF. In DNA form, the CDR3 reads TGTGCCAGTAGTATATGGGGGTTCACAGATACGCAGTATTTT.

This clone was counted a few times. The chain links TRBV6-1 to TRBJ1-5; unclear D gene. The CDR3 loop spans 15 amino acids. Germline CDR1 is MNHNS and CDR2 is SASEGT. With 0 bases removed from V and 6 bases from J, the gap between germline ends came to 12 bases. CDR3 in amino acids: CASSEATGSGQPQHF. In DNA form, the CDR3 reads TGTGCCAGCAGTGAAGCAACGGGGAGCGGTCAGCCCCAGCATTTT.

The gene calls are TRBV5-5 and TRBJ1-3; tentative D call: TRBD1 (5 bases). Germline CDR1 reads SGHKS; CDR2 reads YYEKEE (reference sequence). V lost 0 bases to trimming and J lost 3 bases, with 16 bases between them. This CDR3 is 17 amino acids long. CDR3 nucleotides: TGTGCCAGCAGCTTGGTTGGGACCAGAAGTAGTGGAAACACCATATATTTT. It encodes CASSLVGTRSSGNTIYF.

J is TRBJ1-1 and V is TRBV6-6; the match to TRBD1 covers 12 bases. Germline-derived CDR1 and CDR2 are MNHNY and SVGAGI (reference sequence). Trimming removed 7 bases from V and 5 bases from J; junction bases left unmatched: 8. CDR3 length: 15 residues. In nucleotides, the CDR3 is TGTGCCAGCATCCCGGGACAGGGGGCGAGTACTGAAGCTTTCTTT. It codes for CASIPGQGASTEAFF.

The rearrangement joins TRBV7-2 to TRBJ1-4; unclear D gene. Looked up from germline, CDR1 is SGHTA and CDR2 is FQGNSA. V was shortened by 3 bases and J by 7 bases, with 6 bases between the two germline ends. There are 12 residues in the CDR3. Here the CDR3 reads CASSFGVEKLFF. The CDR3 DNA is TGTGCCAGCAGCTTCGGTGTTGAAAAACTGTTTTTT.

The V and J genes are TRBV28 and TRBJ1-2, with TRBD1 matching 9 bases. The V and J ends lost 4 bases and 5 bases, in that order; junction bases with no gene match: 8. The length of the CDR3 is 15 residues. From germline, CDR1 is MDHEN and CDR2 SYDVKM. For the CDR3, the DNA is TGTGCCAGCAGTTCCCTACAGGGGGCTGGGTATGGCTACACCTTC. Its translation: CASSSLQGAGYGYTF.

The rearrangement joins TRBV29-1 to TRBJ2-7; the D gene is possibly TRBD1 (6 bases). CDR1 is SQVTM, CDR2 ANQGSEA, per germline. Trimming stripped 4 bases from V and 2 bases from J, with 9 bases between. The CDR3 has 12 residues. This chain's CDR3 is CSVAKGAYEQYF. The DNA for the CDR3 is TGCAGCGTTGCCAAGGGGGCCTACGAGCAGTACTTC.

J is TRBJ2-6 and V is TRBV5-6; D unresolved. The V gene lost 0 bases and the J gene lost 0 bases, with 10 bases spanning the gap. Looked up from germline, CDR1 is SGHDT and CDR2 is YYEEEE. This CDR3 has 17 residues. This chain's CDR3 is CASSLVGVPSGANVLTF. Written as DNA, the CDR3 is TGTGCCAGCAGCTTGGTCGGTGTCCCCTCTGGGGCCAACGTCCTGACTTTC.

The chain couples TRBV19 to TRBJ1-2, with D uncertain. The CDR3 contains 12 residues. The germline V gene encodes CDR1 LNHDA and CDR2 SQIVND (reference sequence). Trimming shortened V by 5 bases and J by 8 bases, and 12 bases separated the two germline ends. CDR3 residues: CASSDRGWGYTF. CDR3 DNA: TGTGCCAGTAGTGACCGGGGTTGGGGCTACACCTTC.

This clone has only a few counts. The chain has TRBV19 and TRBJ1-2; tentative D call: TRBD1 (6 bases). The germline V and J ends were trimmed by 6 bases and 7 bases, with 12 bases remaining between them. The length of the CDR3 is 12 residues. Germline V gives CDR1 LNHDA, CDR2 SQIVND (reference sequence). Here the CDR3 DNA reads TGTGCCAGTAGACAGGGAGTACTTGGCTACACCTTC. Its protein is CASRQGVLGYTF.

Only one count was recorded for this clone. The chain uses TRBV9 and TRBJ2-1; 9 nucleotides match TRBD2. This CDR3 region has 15 residues. Losses at the gene ends were 1 base for V and 3 bases for J; bases not matched to a gene: 2. Germline V lookup: CDR1 SGDLS, CDR2 YYNGEE. The CDR3: CASSVRLADYNEQFF. The DNA of the CDR3 is TGTGCCAGCAGCGTAAGACTAGCGGACTACAATGAGCAGTTCTTC.

This chain joins TRBV11-2 and TRBJ1-1, with unresolved D. The CDR3 length is 13 residues. Germline lookup yields CDR1 SGHAT and CDR2 FQNNGV. Trimming pared 3 bases from V and 7 bases from J, leaving 12 bases between. The CDR3 DNA is TGTGCCAGCAGCTTCGCTCTTGAATTTGAAGCTTTCTTT. This gives the protein CASSFALEFEAFF.

The V gene is TRBV9, the J gene TRBJ2-2; D is perhaps TRBD2 (5 bases). The CDR3 has 15 amino acids. Trimming cost V 4 bases and J 5 bases, with 15 bases left between them. Germline loops: CDR1 SGDLS, CDR2 YYNGEE. The CDR3 reads CASSPRGPATGELFF. For the CDR3, the DNA is TGTGCCAGCAGCCCCCGCGGGCCGGCAACCGGGGAGCTGTTTTTT.

In this sample, this clone turned up once. This chain connects TRBV9 to TRBJ1-1; D is undetermined. Between the trimmed V and J ends, which lost 1 base and 1 base, there was a span of 8 bases. Germline V CDR1 and CDR2: SGDLS, YYNGEE. This CDR3 has 14 amino acids. The CDR3 protein is CASSVSGGNTEAFF. As DNA, the CDR3 is TGTGCCAGCAGCGTATCGGGAGGGAACACTGAAGCTTTCTTT.

The rearrangement links TRBV2 to TRBJ2-5, with D perhaps TRBD1 or TRBD2 (5 bases each). This CDR3 contains 11 residues. CDR1 is SNHLY, CDR2 FYNNEI, per germline. The germline V and J ends were trimmed by 7 bases and 5 bases, with 8 bases remaining between them. In nucleotides, the CDR3 is TGTGCCAGCACCAGGGAGGAGACCCAGTACTTC. Its translation is CASTREETQYF.

The gene calls are TRBV27 and TRBJ1-2; 9 bases agree with TRBD1. Germline V gene data show CDR1 as MNHEY and CDR2 as SMNVEV (reference sequence). The CDR3 runs 14 residues. V lost 6 bases and J lost 4; bases outside the gene matches: 6. CDR3 nucleotide sequence: TGTGCCAGCAGGATGGACAGGGGATCCTATGGCTACACCTTC. Protein product: CASRMDRGSYGYTF.